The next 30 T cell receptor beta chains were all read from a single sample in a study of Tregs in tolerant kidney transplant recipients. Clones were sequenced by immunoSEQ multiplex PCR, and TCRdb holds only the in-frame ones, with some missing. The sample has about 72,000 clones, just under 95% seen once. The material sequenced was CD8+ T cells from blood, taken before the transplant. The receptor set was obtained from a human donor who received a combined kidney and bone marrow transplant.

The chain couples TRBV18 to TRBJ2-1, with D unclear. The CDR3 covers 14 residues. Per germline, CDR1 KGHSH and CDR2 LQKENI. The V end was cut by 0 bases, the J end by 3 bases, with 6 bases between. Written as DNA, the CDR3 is TGTGCCAGCTCACCACCCACAGACTACAATGAGCAGTTCTTC. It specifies CASSPPTDYNEQFF.

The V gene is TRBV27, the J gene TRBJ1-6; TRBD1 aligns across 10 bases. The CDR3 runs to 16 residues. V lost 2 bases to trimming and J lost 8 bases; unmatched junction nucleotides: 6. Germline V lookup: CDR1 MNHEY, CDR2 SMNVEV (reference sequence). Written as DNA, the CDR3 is TGTGCCAGCAGTTTAAGTGGGGACAGGGGCTATTCACCCCTCCACTTT. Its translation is CASSLSGDRGYSPLHF.

CDR3 region: CASSFLADEQFF. The DNA for the CDR3 is TGTGCCAGCAGCTTTCTGGCTGATGAGCAGTTCTTC. The J gene is TRBJ2-1, the V gene TRBV11-2; D remains ambiguous. V was cut by 3 bases and J by 8 bases, with 8 bases left in between. The CDR3 consists of 12 residues. Germline V gene lookup returns CDR1 SGHAT and CDR2 FQNNGV.

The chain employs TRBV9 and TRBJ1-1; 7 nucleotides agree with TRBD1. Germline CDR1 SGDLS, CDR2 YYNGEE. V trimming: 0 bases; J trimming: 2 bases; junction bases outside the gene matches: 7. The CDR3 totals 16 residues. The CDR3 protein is CASSVDGDRKNTEAFF. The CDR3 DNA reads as TGTGCCAGCAGCGTAGACGGGGACAGAAAAAACACTGAAGCTTTCTTT.

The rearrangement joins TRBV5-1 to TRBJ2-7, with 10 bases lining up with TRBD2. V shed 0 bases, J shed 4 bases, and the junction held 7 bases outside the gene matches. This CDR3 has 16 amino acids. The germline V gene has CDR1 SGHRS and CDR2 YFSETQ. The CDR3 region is CASSLETSGRRYEQYF. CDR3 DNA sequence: TGCGCCAGCAGCTTGGAGACTAGCGGGCGAAGATACGAGCAGTACTTC.

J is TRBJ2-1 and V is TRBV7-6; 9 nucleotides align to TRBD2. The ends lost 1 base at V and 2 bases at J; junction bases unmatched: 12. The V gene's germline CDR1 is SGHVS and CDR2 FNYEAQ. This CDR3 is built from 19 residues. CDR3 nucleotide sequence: TGTGCCAGCAGCTTAGGTCGGGCGGGAGGGCCGATTCCCTACAATGAGCAGTTCTTC. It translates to CASSLGRAGGPIPYNEQFF.

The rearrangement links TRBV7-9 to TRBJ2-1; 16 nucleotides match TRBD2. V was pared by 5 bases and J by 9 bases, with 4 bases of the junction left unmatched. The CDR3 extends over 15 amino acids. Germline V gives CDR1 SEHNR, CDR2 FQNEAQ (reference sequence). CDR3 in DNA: TGTGCCAGCAGCCAGGGACTAGCGGGAGGGGGTGAGCAGTTCTTC. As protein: CASSQGLAGGGEQFF.

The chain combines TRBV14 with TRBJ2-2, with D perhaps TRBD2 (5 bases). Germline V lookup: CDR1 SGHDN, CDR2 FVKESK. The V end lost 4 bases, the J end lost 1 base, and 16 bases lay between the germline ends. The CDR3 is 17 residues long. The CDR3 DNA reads TGTGCCAGCAGCCTTCGGGGAAGCAGGCGGAACACCGGGGAGCTGTTTTTT. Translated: CASSLRGSRRNTGELFF.

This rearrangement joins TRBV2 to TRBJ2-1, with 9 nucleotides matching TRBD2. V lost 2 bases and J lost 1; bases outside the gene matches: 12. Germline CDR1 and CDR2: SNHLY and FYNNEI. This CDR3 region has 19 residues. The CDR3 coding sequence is TGTGCCAGCAGTGAACTTTGGGGTATAGCGGGGGATTCCTACAATGAGCAGTTCTTC. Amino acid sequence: CASSELWGIAGDSYNEQFF.

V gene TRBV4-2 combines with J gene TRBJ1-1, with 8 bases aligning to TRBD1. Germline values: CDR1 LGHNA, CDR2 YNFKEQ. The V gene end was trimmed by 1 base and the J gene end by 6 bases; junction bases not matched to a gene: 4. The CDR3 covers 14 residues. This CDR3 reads CASSQVVQGAEAFF. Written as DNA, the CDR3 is TGTGCCAGCAGCCAAGTGGTACAGGGGGCTGAAGCTTTCTTT.

This chain's CDR3 is CSVLFLPGSGTYNEQFF. CDR3 coding DNA: TGCAGCGTTCTCTTCCTCCCGGGCAGCGGAACCTACAATGAGCAGTTCTTC. V is TRBV29-1 and J is TRBJ2-1, with D possibly being TRBD2 (5 bases). Germline V lookup: CDR1 SQVTM, CDR2 ANQGSEA. Trimming pared 5 bases from V and 2 bases from J, leaving 22 bases between. The CDR3 contains 17 residues.

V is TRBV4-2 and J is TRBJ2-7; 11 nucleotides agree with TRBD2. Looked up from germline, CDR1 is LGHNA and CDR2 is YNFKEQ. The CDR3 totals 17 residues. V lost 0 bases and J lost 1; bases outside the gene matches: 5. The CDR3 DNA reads TGTGCCAGCAGCCAAGATTTTGGGACTAGCGGTTCCTACGAGCAGTACTTC. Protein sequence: CASSQDFGTSGSYEQYF.

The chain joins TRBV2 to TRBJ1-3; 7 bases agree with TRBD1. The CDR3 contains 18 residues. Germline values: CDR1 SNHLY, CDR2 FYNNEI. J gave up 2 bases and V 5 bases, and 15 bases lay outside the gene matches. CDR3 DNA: TGTGCCAGCAGTCCGTACCTCGGGGACAGTTTAACTGGAAACACCATATATTTT. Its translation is CASSPYLGDSLTGNTIYF. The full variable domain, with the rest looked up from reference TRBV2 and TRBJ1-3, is EPEVTQTPSHQVTQMGQEVILRCVPISNHLYFYWYRQILGQKVEFLVSFYNNEISEKSEIFDDQFSVERPDGSNFTLKIRSTKLEDSAMYFCASSPYLGDSLTGNTIYFGEGSWLTVV.

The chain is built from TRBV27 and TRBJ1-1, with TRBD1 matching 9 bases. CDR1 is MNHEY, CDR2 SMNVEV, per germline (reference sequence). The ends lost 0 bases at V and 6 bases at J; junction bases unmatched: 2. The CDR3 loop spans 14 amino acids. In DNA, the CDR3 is TGTGCCAGCAGTTTATCCGGGACAGGGTCTGAAGCTTTCTTT. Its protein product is CASSLSGTGSEAFF.

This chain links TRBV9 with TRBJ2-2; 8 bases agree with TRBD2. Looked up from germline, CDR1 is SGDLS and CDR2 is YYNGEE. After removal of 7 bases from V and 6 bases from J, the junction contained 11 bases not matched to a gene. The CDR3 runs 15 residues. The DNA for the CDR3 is TGTGCCAGCGCCGACACGGGAGGGCCCGCCGGGGAGCTGTTTTTT. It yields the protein CASADTGGPAGELFF.

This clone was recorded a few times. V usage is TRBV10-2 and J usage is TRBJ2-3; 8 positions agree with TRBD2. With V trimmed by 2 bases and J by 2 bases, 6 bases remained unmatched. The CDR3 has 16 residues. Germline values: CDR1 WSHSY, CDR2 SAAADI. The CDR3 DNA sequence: TGCGCCAGCAGTGAGAGAAGCGGGGGCCCCACAGATACGCAGTATTTT. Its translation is CASSERSGGPTDTQYF.

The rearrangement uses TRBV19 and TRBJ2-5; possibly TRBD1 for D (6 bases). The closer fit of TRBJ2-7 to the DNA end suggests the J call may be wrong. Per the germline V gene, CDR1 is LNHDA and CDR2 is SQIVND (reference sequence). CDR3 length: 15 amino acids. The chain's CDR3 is CASSIVAGQNYEQYF. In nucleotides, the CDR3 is TGTGCCAGTAGTATAGTGGCTGGACAGAACTACGAGCAGTACTTC.

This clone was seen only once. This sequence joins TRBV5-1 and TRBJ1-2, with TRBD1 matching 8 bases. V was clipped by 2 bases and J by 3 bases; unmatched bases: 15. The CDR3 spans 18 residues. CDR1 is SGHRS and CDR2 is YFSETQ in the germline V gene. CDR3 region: CASSFSERGQGRDYGYTF. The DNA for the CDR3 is TGCGCCAGCAGCTTCTCCGAACGTGGACAGGGACGAGACTATGGCTACACCTTC.

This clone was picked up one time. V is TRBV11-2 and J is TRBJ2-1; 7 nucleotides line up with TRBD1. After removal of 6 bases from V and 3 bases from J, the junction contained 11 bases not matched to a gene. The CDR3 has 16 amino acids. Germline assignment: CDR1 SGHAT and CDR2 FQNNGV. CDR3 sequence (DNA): TGTGCCAGCAGATACGATTATGGACAGGTCTACAATGAGCAGTTCTTC. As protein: CASRYDYGQVYNEQFF.

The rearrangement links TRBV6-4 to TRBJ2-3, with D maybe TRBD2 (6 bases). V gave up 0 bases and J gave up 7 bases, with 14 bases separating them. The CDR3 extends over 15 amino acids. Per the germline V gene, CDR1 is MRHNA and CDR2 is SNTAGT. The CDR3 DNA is TGTGCCAGCAGTGACTCCATGGGAGGATCTAATACGCAGTATTTT. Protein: CASSDSMGGSNTQYF.

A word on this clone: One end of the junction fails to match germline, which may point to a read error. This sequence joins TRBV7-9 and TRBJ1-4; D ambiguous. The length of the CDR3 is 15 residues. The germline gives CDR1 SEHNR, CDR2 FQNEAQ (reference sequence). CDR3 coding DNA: TGTGCCAGCACCCCGATCAGTCCTACTAATGAAATACTGTTTTTT. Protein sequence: CASTPISPTNEILFF.

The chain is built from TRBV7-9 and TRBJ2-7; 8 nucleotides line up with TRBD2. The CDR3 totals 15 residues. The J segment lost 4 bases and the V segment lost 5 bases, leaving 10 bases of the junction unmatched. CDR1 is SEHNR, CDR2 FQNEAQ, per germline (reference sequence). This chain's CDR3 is CASSGEGGRPYEQYF. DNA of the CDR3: TGTGCCAGCAGCGGCGAGGGCGGGAGGCCGTACGAGCAGTACTTC.

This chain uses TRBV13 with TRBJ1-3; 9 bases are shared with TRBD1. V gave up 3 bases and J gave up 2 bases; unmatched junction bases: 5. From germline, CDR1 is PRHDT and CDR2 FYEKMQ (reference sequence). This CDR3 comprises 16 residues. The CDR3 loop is CASSFSGQGPGNTIYF. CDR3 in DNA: TGTGCCAGCAGCTTTTCGGGACAGGGCCCTGGAAACACCATATATTTT.

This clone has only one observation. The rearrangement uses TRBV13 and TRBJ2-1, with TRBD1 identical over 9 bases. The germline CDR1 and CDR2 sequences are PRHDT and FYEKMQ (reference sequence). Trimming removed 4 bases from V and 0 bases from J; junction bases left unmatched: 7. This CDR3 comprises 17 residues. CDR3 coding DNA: TGTGCCAGCAGCTGGACAGGGGTCCAAACCTCCTACAATGAGCAGTTCTTC. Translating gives CASSWTGVQTSYNEQFF. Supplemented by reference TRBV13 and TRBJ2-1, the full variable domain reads AAGVIQSPRHLIKEKRETATLKCYPIPRHDTVYWYQQGPGQDPQFLISFYEKMQSDKGSIPDRFSAQQFSDYHSELNMSSLELGDSALYFCASSWTGVQTSYNEQFFGPGTRLTVL.

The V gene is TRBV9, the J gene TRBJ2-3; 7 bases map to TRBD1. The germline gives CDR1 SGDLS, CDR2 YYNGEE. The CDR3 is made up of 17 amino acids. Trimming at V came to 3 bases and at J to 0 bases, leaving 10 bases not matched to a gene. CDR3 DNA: TGTGCCAGCAGCGAGGGGCCAGGGGGATTAAGCACAGATACGCAGTATTTT. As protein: CASSEGPGGLSTDTQYF.

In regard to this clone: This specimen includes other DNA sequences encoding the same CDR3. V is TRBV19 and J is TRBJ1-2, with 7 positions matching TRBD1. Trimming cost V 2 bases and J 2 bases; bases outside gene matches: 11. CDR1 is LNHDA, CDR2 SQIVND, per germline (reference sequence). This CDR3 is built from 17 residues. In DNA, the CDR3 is TGTGCCAGTAGTATATTTCCTCGGGACAGACAAAACTATGGCTACACCTTC. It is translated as CASSIFPRDRQNYGYTF.

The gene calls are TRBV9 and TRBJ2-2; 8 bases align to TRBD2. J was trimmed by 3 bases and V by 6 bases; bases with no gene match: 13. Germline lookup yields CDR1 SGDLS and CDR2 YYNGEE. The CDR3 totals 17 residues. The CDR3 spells CASKGFGGGTYTGELFF. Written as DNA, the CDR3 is TGTGCCAGCAAGGGTTTCGGCGGGGGGACGTACACCGGGGAGCTGTTTTTT.

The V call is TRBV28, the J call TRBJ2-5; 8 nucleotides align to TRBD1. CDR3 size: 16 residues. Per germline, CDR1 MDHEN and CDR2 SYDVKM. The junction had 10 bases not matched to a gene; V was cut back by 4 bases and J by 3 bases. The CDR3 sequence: CASSYPTGQGEETQYF. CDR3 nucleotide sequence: TGTGCCAGCAGTTACCCAACCGGACAGGGAGAAGAGACCCAGTACTTC. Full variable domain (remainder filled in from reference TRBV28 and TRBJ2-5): DVKVTQSSRYLVKRTGEKVFLECVQDMDHENMFWYRQDPGLGLRLIYFSYDVKMKEKGDIPEGYSVSREKKERFSLILESASTNQTSMYLCASSYPTGQGEETQYFGPGTRLLVL.

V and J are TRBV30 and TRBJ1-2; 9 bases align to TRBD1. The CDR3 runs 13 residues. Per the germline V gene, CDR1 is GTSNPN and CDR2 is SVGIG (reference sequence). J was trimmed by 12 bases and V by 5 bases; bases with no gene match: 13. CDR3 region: CAWDEGTGKRNTF. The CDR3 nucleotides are TGTGCCTGGGACGAGGGGACAGGGAAGAGAAACACCTTC.

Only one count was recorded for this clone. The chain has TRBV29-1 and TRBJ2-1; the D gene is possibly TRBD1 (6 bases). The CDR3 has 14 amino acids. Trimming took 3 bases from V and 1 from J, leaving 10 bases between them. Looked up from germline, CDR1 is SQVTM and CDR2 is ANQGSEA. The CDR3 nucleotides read TGCAGCGTTGAGGGTCAGGGGTCCTACAATGAGCAGTTCTTC. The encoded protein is CSVEGQGSYNEQFF.